This T cell receptor (beta chain) was captured in a study of read filtering for tumor transcriptome and immune sequencing. Study results and caveats: The CD138-negative fraction was mixed bone marrow immune cells, not pure T cells.

This clonotype was observed many times. Its antigen is unknown. The library was built from roughly 400 ng RNA with molecular barcoded adaptors for alpha/delta and beta/gamma chains. In TCRdb, the reads were re-called with MiXCR into one record per CDR3 protein. The sample has roughly 93,000 distinct CDR3 sequences, 20% to 25% seen once; the top ten hold more than 9.5%. Germline CDR1 SNHLY, CDR2 FYNNEI. V lost 4 bases, J lost 3 bases, and 6 bases lay in between. The CDR3 is made up of 12 amino acids. The origin of this receptor is a donor over 35 with multiple myeloma. The material sequenced was a population of CD138-negative cells sorted from bone marrow. The rearrangement joins TRBV2 to TRBJ2-5; the D gene is possibly TRBD2 (6 bases). The CDR3 loop reads CASSGGEETQYF. CDR3 DNA: TGTGCCAGCAGTGGCGGGGAAGAGACCCAGTACTTC.